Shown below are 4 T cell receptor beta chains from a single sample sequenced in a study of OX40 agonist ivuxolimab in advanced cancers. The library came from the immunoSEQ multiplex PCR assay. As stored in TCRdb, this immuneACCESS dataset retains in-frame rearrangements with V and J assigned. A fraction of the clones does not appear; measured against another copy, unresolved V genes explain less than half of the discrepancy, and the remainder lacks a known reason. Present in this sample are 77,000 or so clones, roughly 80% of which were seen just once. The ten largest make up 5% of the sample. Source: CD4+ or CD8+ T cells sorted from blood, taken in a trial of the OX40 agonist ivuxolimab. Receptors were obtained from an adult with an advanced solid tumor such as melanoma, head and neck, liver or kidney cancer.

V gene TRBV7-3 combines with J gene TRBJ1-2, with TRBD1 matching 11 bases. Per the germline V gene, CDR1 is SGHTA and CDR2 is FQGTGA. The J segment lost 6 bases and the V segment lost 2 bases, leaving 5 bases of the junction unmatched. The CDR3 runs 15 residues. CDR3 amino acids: CASSLEDRGLNGYTF. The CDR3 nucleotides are TGTGCCAGCAGCTTAGAGGACAGGGGGCTTAATGGCTACACCTTC.

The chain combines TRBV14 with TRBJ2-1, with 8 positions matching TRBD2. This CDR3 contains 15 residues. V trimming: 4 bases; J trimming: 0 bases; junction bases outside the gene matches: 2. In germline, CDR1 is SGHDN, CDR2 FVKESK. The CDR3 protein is CASSLAGTSYNEQFF. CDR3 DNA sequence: TGTGCCAGCAGCCTAGCGGGAACCTCCTACAATGAGCAGTTCTTC.

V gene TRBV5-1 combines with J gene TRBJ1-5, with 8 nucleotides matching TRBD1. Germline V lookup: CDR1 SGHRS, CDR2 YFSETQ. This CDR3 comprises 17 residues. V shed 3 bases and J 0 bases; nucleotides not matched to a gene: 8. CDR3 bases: TGCGCCAGCAGCTCCGGACAGGGCCCTTATAGCAATCAGCCCCAGCATTTT. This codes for CASSSGQGPYSNQPQHF.

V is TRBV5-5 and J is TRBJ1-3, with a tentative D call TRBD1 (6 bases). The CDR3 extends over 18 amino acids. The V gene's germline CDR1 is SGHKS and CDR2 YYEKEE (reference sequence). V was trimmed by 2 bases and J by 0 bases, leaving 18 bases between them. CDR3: CASSFFNGGARSGNTIYF. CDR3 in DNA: TGTGCCAGCAGCTTCTTTAACGGGGGGGCCCGCTCTGGAAACACCATATATTTT.